This T cell receptor (beta chain) was identified during a study of CD8+ T cells in alopecia areata. Described treatment: oral pan-JAK inhibitor, 5-10 mg twice daily. RNA, once extracted, was reverse transcribed into cDNA for use as the sequencing template. Generated by immunoSEQ multiplex PCR, the TCRdb table keeps only in-frame clones and is missing some. This table holds some 120,000 clones, around 53% found once. This clonotype was sampled from a human donor with alopecia areata. Sequencing was performed on CD8+ T cells sorted from blood, taken at week 24, from a patient treated with tofacitinib.

For the CDR3, the DNA is TGTGCCAGCAGTCAGACCAGGGGATATAATTCACCCCTCCACTTT. Translating gives CASSQTRGYNSPLHF. The V gene is TRBV2, the J gene TRBJ1-6; tentative D call: TRBD1 (6 bases). V was cut by 5 bases and J by 4 bases, with 12 bases left in between. Germline CDR1 reads SNHLY; CDR2 reads FYNNEI. The CDR3 is 15 amino acids.